This T cell receptor (beta chain) was profiled in a study of response to subunit inactivated influenza vaccine. This clonotype was seen more than once but under ten times. The V end lost 1 base, the J end lost 2 bases, and 15 bases lay between the germline ends. From germline, CDR1 is SGHVS and CDR2 FNYEAQ. This CDR3 contains 16 residues. TCRdb called the RT-PCR reads again in MiXCR, with one record for every CDR3 protein. The sample contains approximately 480,000 distinct CDR3 sequences, approximately 11% of which appear only once. This sequence originates from a man aged 45 to 65 who received an inactivated influenza vaccine. The chain combines TRBV7-6 with TRBJ2-7; maybe TRBD2 (5 bases). The sequencing used PBMCs from blood, collected roughly 47 days after vaccination. Written as DNA, the CDR3 is TGTGCCAGCAGCTTAGGGTCACGGGAATTAGCCTACGAGCAGTACTTC. Translated: CASSLGSRELAYEQYF.